The present entry profiles one TCR beta chain with its context. The sample comes from a study of OX40 agonist ivuxolimab in advanced cancers. Produced via immunoSEQ multiplex PCR; TCRdb's table is partial and in-frame only. The sample consists of under 12,000 clones, around 86% of them appearing once. The TCR sequence derives from an adult with an advanced solid tumor such as melanoma, head and neck, liver or kidney cancer. This specimen consisted of CD4+ or CD8+ T cells sorted from blood, obtained in a trial of the OX40 agonist ivuxolimab.

This CDR3 reads CASSLFRNTEAFF. The CDR3 DNA is TGTGCCAGCAGTTTATTCAGGAACACTGAAGCTTTCTTT. The V gene is TRBV28, the J gene TRBJ1-1; no clear D gene. Trimming took off 1 base at V and 1 base at J, with 4 bases between the two ends. The CDR3 runs 13 residues. Germline values: CDR1 MDHEN, CDR2 SYDVKM. Complete variable domain (other parts from reference TRBV28 and TRBJ1-1): DVKVTQSSRYLVKRTGEKVFLECVQDMDHENMFWYRQDPGLGLRLIYFSYDVKMKEKGDIPEGYSVSREKKERFSLILESASTNQTSMYLCASSLFRNTEAFFGQGTRLTVV.